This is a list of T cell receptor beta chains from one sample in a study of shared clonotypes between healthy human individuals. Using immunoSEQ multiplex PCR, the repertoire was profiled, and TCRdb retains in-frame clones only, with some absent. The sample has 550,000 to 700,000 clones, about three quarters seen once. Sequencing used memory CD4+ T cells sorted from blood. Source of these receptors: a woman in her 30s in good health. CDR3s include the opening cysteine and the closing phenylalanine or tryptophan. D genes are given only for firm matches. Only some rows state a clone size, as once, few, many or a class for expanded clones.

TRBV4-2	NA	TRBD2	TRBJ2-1	CASSQDGASGRRNEQFF	TGTGCCAGCAGCCAAGATGGGGCTAGCGGGAGGAGAAATGAGCAGTTCTTC
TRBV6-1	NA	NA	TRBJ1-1	CASSERRAVMNTEAFF	TGTGCCAGCAGTGAACGCAGGGCGGTCATGAACACTGAAGCTTTCTTT
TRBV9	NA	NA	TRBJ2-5	CASSVMGTQTQYF	TGTGCCAGCAGCGTGATGGGGACACAGACCCAGTACTTC
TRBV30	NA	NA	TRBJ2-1	CAYAPGTYNEQFF	TGTGCCTACGCACCAGGCACCTACAATGAGCAGTTCTTC
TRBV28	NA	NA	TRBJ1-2	CASSLLADYGYTF	TGTGCCAGCAGTTTATTGGCAGATTATGGCTACACCTTC
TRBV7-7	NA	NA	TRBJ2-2	CASSSRQDTGELFF	TGTGCCAGCAGCTCCCGACAGGACACCGGGGAGCTGTTTTTT
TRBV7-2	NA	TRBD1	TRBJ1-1	CASSRQGDTEAFF	TGTGCCAGCAGCCGACAGGGTGATACTGAAGCTTTCTTT
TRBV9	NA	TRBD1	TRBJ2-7	CASSVAGQGTYEQYF	TGTGCCAGCAGCGTAGCGGGACAGGGGACCTACGAGCAGTACTTC
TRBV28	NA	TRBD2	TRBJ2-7	CASRGGGATYEQYF	TGTGCCAGCAGGGGGGGAGGGGCTACCTACGAGCAGTACTTC
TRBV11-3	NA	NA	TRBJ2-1	CASSLAGPSSYNEQFF	TGTGCCAGCAGCTTAGCAGGCCCGAGCTCCTACAATGAGCAGTTCTTC
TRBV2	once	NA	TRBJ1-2	CASGRTGYTF	TGTGCCAGCGGACGGACAGGCTACACCTTC
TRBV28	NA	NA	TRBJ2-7	CASSSSTEQYF	TGTGCCAGCAGTTCCTCCACCGAGCAGTACTTC
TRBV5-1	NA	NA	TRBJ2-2	CASSLALQRFAGELFF	TGCGCCAGCAGCTTGGCCCTCCAACGCTTTGCCGGGGAGCTGTTTTTT